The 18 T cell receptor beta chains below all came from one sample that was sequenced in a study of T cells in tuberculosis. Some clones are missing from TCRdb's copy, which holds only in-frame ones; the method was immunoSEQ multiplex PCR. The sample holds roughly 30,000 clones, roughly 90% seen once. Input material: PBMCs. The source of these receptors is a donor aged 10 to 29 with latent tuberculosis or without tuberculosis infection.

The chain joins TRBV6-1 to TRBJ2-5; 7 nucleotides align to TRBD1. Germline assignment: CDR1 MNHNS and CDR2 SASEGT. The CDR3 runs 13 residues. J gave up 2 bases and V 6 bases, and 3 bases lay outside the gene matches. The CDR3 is CASRQGHQETQYF. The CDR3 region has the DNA TGTGCCAGCAGACAGGGGCATCAAGAGACCCAGTACTTC.

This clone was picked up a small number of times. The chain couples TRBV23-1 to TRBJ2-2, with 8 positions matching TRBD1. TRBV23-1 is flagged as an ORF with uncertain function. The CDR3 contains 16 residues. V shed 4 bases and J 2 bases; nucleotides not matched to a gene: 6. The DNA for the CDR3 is TGCGCCAGCAGTCGACCGACAGGGGAAAACACCGGGGAGCTGTTTTTT. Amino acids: CASSRPTGENTGELFF.

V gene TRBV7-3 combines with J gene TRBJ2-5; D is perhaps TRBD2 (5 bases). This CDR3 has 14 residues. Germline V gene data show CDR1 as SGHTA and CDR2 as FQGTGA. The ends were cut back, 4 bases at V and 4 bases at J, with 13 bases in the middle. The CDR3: CASSSIGGRETQYF. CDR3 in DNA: TGTGCCAGCAGCTCAATAGGCGGGCGAGAGACCCAGTACTTC.

CDR3 sequence (DNA): TGTGCCAGCAGCCCCCGACAGGGTGCTGGGGCCAACGTCCTGACTTTC. Protein sequence: CASSPRQGAGANVLTF. The chain couples TRBV14 to TRBJ2-6; TRBD1 matches at 7 bases. The germline V gene has CDR1 SGHDN and CDR2 FVKESK. The J segment lost 2 bases and the V segment lost 4 bases, leaving 5 bases of the junction unmatched. CDR3 size: 16 residues.

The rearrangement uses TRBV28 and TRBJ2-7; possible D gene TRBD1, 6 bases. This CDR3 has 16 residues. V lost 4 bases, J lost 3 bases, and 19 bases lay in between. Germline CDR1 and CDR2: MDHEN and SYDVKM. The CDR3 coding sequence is TGTGCCAGCAGTTACCGAGCGATAGTCAGGGGCTACGAGCAGTACTTC. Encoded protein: CASSYRAIVRGYEQYF.

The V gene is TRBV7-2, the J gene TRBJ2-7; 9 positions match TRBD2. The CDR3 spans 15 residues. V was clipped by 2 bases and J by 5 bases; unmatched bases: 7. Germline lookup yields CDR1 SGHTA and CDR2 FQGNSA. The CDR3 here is CASSLSGGMNNEQYF. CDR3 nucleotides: TGTGCCAGCAGCTTAAGCGGGGGGATGAATAACGAGCAGTACTTC.

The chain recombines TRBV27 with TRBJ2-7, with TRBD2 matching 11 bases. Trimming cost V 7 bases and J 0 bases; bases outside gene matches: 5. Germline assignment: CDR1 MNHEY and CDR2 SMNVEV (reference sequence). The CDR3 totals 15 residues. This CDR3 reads CASNTGTSGSYEQYF. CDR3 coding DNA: TGTGCCAGCAACACCGGGACTAGCGGCTCCTACGAGCAGTACTTC.

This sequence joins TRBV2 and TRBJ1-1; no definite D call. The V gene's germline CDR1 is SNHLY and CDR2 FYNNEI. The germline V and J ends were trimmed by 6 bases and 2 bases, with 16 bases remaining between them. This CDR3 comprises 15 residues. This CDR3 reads CASRVRNGENTEAFF. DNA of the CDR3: TGTGCCAGCAGGGTTAGAAACGGGGAAAACACTGAAGCTTTCTTT.

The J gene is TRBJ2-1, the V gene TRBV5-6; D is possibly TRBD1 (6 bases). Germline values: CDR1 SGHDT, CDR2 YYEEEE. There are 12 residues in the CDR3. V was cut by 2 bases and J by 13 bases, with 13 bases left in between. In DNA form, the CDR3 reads TGTGCCAGCAGCTTTGGCGCTGGGGGCCAGTTCTTC. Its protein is CASSFGAGGQFF.

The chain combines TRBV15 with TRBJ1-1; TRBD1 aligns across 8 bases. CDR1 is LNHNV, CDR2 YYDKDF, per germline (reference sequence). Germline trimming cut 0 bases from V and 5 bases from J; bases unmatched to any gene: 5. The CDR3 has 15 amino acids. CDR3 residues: CATSRDETGGTEAFF. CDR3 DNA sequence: TGTGCCACCAGCAGAGACGAAACAGGGGGGACTGAAGCTTTCTTT.

This CDR3 reads CASSGVRAGRFTDTQYF. The CDR3 region has the DNA TGCGCCAGCAGCGGGGTACGGGCGGGGAGGTTCACAGATACGCAGTATTTT. The chain uses TRBV10-1 and TRBJ2-3, with D maybe TRBD2 (6 bases). V lost 6 bases to trimming and J lost 2 bases, with 21 bases between them. CDR3 length: 17 amino acids. Germline values: CDR1 WNHNN, CDR2 SYGVQD (reference sequence).

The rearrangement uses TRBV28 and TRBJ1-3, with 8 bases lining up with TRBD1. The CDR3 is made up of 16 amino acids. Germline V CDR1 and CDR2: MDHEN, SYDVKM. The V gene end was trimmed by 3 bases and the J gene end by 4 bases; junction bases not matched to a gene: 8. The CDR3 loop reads CASSFLDRVKGNTIYF. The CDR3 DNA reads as TGTGCCAGCAGTTTTTTGGACAGGGTTAAGGGAAACACCATATATTTT.

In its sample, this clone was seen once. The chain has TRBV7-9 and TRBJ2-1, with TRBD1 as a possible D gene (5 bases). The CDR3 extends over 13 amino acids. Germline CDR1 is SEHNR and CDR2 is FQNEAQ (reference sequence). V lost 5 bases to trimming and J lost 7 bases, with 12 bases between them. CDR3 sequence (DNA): TGTGCCAGCAGCGTCAGGGTGGGGAATGAGCAGTTCTTC. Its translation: CASSVRVGNEQFF.

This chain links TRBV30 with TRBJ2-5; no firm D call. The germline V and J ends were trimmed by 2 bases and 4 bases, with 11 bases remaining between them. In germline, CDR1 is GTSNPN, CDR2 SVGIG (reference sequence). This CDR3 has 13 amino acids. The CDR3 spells CAWSSGMPETQYF. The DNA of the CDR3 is TGTGCCTGGAGTTCAGGAATGCCAGAGACCCAGTACTTC.

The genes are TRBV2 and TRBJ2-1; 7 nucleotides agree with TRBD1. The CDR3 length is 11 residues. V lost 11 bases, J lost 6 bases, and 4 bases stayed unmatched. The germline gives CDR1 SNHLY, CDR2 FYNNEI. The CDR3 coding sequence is TGTGCCGGCTCAGGGGGCAATGAGCAGTTCTTC. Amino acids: CAGSGGNEQFF.

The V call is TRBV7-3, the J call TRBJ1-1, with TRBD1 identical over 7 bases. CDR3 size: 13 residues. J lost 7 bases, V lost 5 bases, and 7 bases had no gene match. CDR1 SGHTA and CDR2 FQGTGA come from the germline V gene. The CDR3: CASSRDREGEAFF. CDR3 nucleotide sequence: TGTGCCAGCAGCCGTGACAGGGAAGGTGAAGCTTTCTTT. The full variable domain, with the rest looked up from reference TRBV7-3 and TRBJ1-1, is GAGVSQTPSNKVTEKGKYVELRCDPISGHTALYWYRQSLGQGPEFLIYFQGTGAADDSGLPNDRFFAVRPEGSVSTLKIQRTERGDSAVYLCASSRDREGEAFFGQGTRLTVV.

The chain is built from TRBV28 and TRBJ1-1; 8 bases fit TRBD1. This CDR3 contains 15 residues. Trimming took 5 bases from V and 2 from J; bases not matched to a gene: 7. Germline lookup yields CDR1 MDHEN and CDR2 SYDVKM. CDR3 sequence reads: CASSPRGQANTEAFF. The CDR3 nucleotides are TGTGCCAGCAGTCCTAGGGGACAGGCTAACACTGAAGCTTTCTTT. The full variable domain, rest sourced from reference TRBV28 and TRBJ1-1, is DVKVTQSSRYLVKRTGEKVFLECVQDMDHENMFWYRQDPGLGLRLIYFSYDVKMKEKGDIPEGYSVSREKKERFSLILESASTNQTSMYLCASSPRGQANTEAFFGQGTRLTVV.

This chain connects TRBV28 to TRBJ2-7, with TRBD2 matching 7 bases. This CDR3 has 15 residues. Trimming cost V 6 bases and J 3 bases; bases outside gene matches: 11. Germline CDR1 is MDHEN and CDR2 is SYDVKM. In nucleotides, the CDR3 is TGTGCCAGCAGCCGCGGACTAGGGAGCTTCTACGAGCAGTACTTC. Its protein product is CASSRGLGSFYEQYF. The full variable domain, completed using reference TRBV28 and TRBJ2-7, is DVKVTQSSRYLVKRTGEKVFLECVQDMDHENMFWYRQDPGLGLRLIYFSYDVKMKEKGDIPEGYSVSREKKERFSLILESASTNQTSMYLCASSRGLGSFYEQYFGPGTRLTVT.